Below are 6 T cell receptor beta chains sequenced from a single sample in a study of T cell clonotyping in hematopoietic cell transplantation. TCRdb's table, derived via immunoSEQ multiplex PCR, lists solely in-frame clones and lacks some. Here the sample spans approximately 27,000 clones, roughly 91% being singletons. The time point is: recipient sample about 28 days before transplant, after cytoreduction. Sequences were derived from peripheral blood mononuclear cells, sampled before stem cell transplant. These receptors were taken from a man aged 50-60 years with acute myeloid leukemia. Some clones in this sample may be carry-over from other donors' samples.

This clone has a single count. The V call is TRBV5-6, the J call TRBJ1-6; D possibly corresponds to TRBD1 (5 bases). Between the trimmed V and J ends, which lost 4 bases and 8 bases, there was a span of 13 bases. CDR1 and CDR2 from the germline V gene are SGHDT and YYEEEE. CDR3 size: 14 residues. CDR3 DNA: TGTGCCAGCAGCGGGGGGTACACCTATTCACCCCTCCACTTT. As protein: CASSGGYTYSPLHF.

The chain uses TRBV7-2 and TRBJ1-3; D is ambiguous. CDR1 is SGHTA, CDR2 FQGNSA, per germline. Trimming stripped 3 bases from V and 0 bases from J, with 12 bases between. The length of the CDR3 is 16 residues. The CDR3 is CASSLQVPSSGNTIYF. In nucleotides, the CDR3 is TGTGCCAGCAGCTTGCAGGTCCCTTCCTCTGGAAACACCATATATTTT.

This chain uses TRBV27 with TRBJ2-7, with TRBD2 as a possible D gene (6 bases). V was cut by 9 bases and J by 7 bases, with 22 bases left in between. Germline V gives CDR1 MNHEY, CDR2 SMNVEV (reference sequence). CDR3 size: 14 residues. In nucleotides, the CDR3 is TGTGCCAGTAGCTACCGGGGGATAAACTATGAGCAGTACTTC. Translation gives CASSYRGINYEQYF.

The CDR3 region has the DNA TGTGCCAGCAGCCCATCCCCGGAGACCCAGTACTTC. It is translated as CASSPSPETQYF. The chain couples TRBV14 to TRBJ2-5; no clear D. The V end was cut by 4 bases, the J end by 5 bases, with 8 bases between. Per germline, CDR1 SGHDN and CDR2 FVKESK. This CDR3 spans 12 amino acids.

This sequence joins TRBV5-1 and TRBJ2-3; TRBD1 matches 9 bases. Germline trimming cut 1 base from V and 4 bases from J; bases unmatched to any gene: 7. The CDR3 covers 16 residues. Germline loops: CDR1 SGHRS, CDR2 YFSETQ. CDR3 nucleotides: TGCGCCAGCAGCTTGAGAGGGACAGGGACCCCAGATACGCAGTATTTT. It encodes CASSLRGTGTPDTQYF.

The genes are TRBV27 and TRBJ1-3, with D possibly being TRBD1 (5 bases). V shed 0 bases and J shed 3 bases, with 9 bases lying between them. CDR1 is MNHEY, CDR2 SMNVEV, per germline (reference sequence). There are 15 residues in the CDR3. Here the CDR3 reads CASSLSVGHGNTIYF. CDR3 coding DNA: TGTGCCAGCAGTTTATCGGTTGGACATGGAAACACCATATATTTT.